One and the same sample provided the 24 T cell receptor beta chains below, sequenced in a study of blood T cells in healthy people across ages (dated by TCRdb to about 2015). The protocol used for the library was 5' RACE. The sequencer was an Illumina HiSeq 2500. The second PCR ran for roughly 7 to 12 cycles and used a J-beta primer mix along with a sample-barcoded 5' primer. TCRdb trimmed the raw reads at Q25, called clones with MiXCR and kept productive beta chains. One record per CDR3 amino acid sequence lists the most common genes and DNA. Present in this sample are about 1.8 million distinct CDR3 sequences, around 48% of which were seen just once. Less than 2.5% of the sample lies in the top ten. The sequenced material came from blood. These receptors were collected from a woman in her forties in good health.

The V gene is TRBV7-9, the J gene TRBJ1-2; 10 bases align to TRBD1. The V gene's germline CDR1 is SEHNR and CDR2 FQNEAQ (reference sequence). Trimming at V came to 2 bases and at J to 4 bases, leaving 7 bases not matched to a gene. This CDR3 is 16 amino acids long. The CDR3 coding sequence is TGTGCCAGCAGCTTACAGGACAGGGGGAGGAGCTATGGCTACACCTTC. This translates into CASSLQDRGRSYGYTF.

The chain is built from TRBV27 and TRBJ1-5; D might be TRBD1 (5 bases). Per germline, CDR1 MNHEY and CDR2 SMNVEV (reference sequence). V was pared by 2 bases and J by 2 bases, with 10 bases between. The CDR3 is 15 amino acids. In DNA form, the CDR3 reads TGTGCCAGCAGTTTAGGGGCGGAGGGCAATCAGCCCCAGCATTTT. Amino acid sequence: CASSLGAEGNQPQHF.

This chain joins TRBV20-1 and TRBJ2-4; D not resolved. Trimming shortened V by 8 bases and J by 2 bases, and 10 bases separated the two germline ends. Per germline, CDR1 DFQATT and CDR2 SNEGSKA (reference sequence). The CDR3 consists of 12 residues. CDR3: CSKGVSKNIQYF. The CDR3 bases are TGCAGTAAAGGTGTTTCCAAAAACATTCAGTACTTC.

This clonotype was seen more than once but under ten times. The V and J genes are TRBV4-3 and TRBJ2-7; possible D gene TRBD1, 5 bases. Germline V gene sequence: CDR1 LGHNA, CDR2 YSLEER. The CDR3 is 15 residues long. With 4 bases removed from V and 3 bases from J, the gap between germline ends came to 16 bases. This chain's CDR3 is CASSRDIVTVYEQYF. The CDR3 DNA sequence: TGCGCCAGCAGCCGAGACATAGTGACAGTCTACGAGCAGTACTTC.

CDR3 in amino acids: CASSARGTSPKETQYF. The CDR3 DNA reads as TGTGCCAGCAGTGCACGGGGGACCTCCCCAAAAGAGACCCAGTACTTC. This rearrangement joins TRBV6-6 to TRBJ2-5, with D perhaps matching TRBD2 (6 bases). Germline CDR1 is MNHNY and CDR2 is SVGAGI (reference sequence). Trimming removed 5 bases at V and 3 bases at J, with 19 bases between. This CDR3 is built from 16 residues.

This clonotype was counted only a few times. The chain is built from TRBV28 and TRBJ2-7, with 11 bases aligning to TRBD2. The germline V gene encodes CDR1 MDHEN and CDR2 SYDVKM. This CDR3 has 14 amino acids. J lost 3 bases, V lost 6 bases, and 4 bases had no gene match. The chain's CDR3 is CASRAGLADYEQYF. The CDR3 region has the DNA TGTGCCAGCAGGGCGGGACTAGCGGACTACGAGCAGTACTTC.

The chain uses TRBV9 and TRBJ2-3; TRBD2 aligns across 7 bases. The CDR3 sequence is 16 residues long. Germline V gene data show CDR1 as SGDLS and CDR2 as YYNGEE. The trim removed 2 bases at V and 2 bases at J, leaving 8 bases unmatched. The chain's CDR3 is CASSVGSGRPTDTQYF. DNA for the CDR3: TGTGCCAGCAGCGTCGGGTCCGGGAGGCCCACAGATACGCAGTATTTT.

This chain connects TRBV29-1 to TRBJ2-5; D may be TRBD1 (6 bases). V was cut by 4 bases and J by 11 bases, with 20 bases left in between. The CDR3 length is 13 residues. CDR1 SQVTM and CDR2 ANQGSEA come from the germline V gene. In DNA form, the CDR3 reads TGCAGCGTTGTGGCAGGGGCCTACAATGAGCAGTACTTC. Translating gives CSVVAGAYNEQYF. Looking up the rest from reference TRBV29-1 and TRBJ2-5 gives the full variable domain: SAVISQKPSRDICQRGTSLTIQCQVDSQVTMMFWYRQQPGQSLTLIATANQGSEATYESGFVIDKFPISRPNLTFSTLTVSNMSPEDSSIYLCSVVAGAYNEQYFGPGTRLLVL.

The genes are TRBV7-2 and TRBJ1-2, with D unresolved. The V and J ends lost 5 bases and 0 bases respectively, with 16 bases between them. This CDR3 is built from 16 residues. Germline CDR1 and CDR2: SGHTA and FQGNSA. The chain's CDR3 is CASSPRFQSANYGYTF. CDR3 in DNA: TGTGCCAGCAGCCCCAGGTTCCAATCAGCTAACTATGGCTACACCTTC.

V and J are TRBV28 and TRBJ1-4, with 10 nucleotides matching TRBD1. Germline V CDR1 and CDR2: MDHEN, SYDVKM. The CDR3 has 16 amino acids. Trimming took 4 bases from V and 5 from J; bases not matched to a gene: 7. The CDR3 region is CASSYNGDRGNEKLFF. In DNA, the CDR3 is TGTGCCAGCAGTTACAACGGGGACAGGGGAAATGAAAAACTGTTTTTT.

The chain employs TRBV2 and TRBJ2-1; 9 positions agree with TRBD2. The J segment lost 7 bases and the V segment lost 6 bases, leaving 10 bases of the junction unmatched. The CDR3 runs 15 residues. The germline V gene encodes CDR1 SNHLY and CDR2 FYNNEI. As DNA, the CDR3 is TGTGCCAGCAGGTGGGCTAGCGGGGCCATTAATGAGCAGTTCTTC. Its translation is CASRWASGAINEQFF.

V usage is TRBV5-1 and J usage is TRBJ1-2, with 8 positions matching TRBD1. This CDR3 has 15 residues. CDR1 and CDR2 from the germline V gene are SGHRS and YFSETQ. J was trimmed by 1 base and V by 2 bases; bases with no gene match: 4. The CDR3 here is CASSFTTGVNYGYTF. The CDR3 DNA reads TGCGCCAGCAGCTTCACGACAGGGGTTAACTATGGCTACACCTTC.

This clonotype was observed a handful of times. CDR3 sequence (DNA): TGTGCCAGCAGCTTAGTATCGACCGAGATGTGGTCACCCCTCCACTTT. This translates into CASSLVSTEMWSPLHF. The J gene is TRBJ1-6, the V gene TRBV7-2; D not certain. V gave up 1 base and J gave up 10 bases, with 17 bases separating them. Germline V gives CDR1 SGHTA, CDR2 FQGNSA. This CDR3 is built from 16 residues.

This chain joins TRBV9 and TRBJ2-7; D assignment may be TRBD1 or TRBD2 (5 bases each). Germline lookup yields CDR1 SGDLS and CDR2 YYNGEE. V was trimmed by 3 bases and J by 2 bases, leaving 12 bases between them. CDR3 size: 14 residues. The CDR3 DNA sequence: TGTGCCAGCAGCGCCCGGGACGGACCCTACGAGCAGTACTTC. Residues: CASSARDGPYEQYF.

The chain is built from TRBV20-1 and TRBJ2-1, with D maybe TRBD2 (6 bases). The V gene's germline CDR1 is DFQATT and CDR2 SNEGSKA (reference sequence). The CDR3 covers 15 residues. V was clipped by 6 bases and J by 3 bases, with 18 bases between them. CDR3 residues: CSALSAGKGYNEQFF. The CDR3 DNA sequence: TGCAGTGCCCTATCCGCGGGGAAGGGCTACAATGAGCAGTTCTTC.

This chain links TRBV7-2 with TRBJ2-7; D might be TRBD1 (6 bases). V lost 0 bases and J 4 bases, leaving 16 bases between the germline ends. The CDR3 length is 16 residues. In germline, CDR1 is SGHTA, CDR2 FQGNSA. CDR3 coding DNA: TGTGCCAGCAGCTTAGCTCGAACAGGGATGGCGTACGAGCAGTACTTC. Its protein product is CASSLARTGMAYEQYF. Filled out from reference TRBV7-2 and TRBJ2-7, the complete variable domain reads GAGVSQSPSNKVTEKGKDVELRCDPISGHTALYWYRQSLGQGLEFLIYFQGNSAPDKSGLPSDRFSAERTGGSVSTLTIQRTQQEDSAVYLCASSLARTGMAYEQYFGPGTRLTVT.

The V call is TRBV7-8, the J call TRBJ2-5, with TRBD1 identical over 7 bases. The CDR3 is made up of 14 amino acids. Germline V gene data show CDR1 as SGHVS and CDR2 as FQNEAQ. The V and J ends lost 7 bases and 4 bases, in that order; junction bases with no gene match: 9. CDR3 residues: CASISTGVGETQYF. As DNA, the CDR3 is TGTGCCAGCATCTCCACAGGGGTGGGAGAGACCCAGTACTTC.

This clonotype was detected a few times. One junction end does not reproduce the germline sequence, and a read error may be involved. The rearrangement uses TRBV5-1 and TRBJ1-1; TRBD1 matches 10 bases. This CDR3 has 14 residues. Germline assignment: CDR1 SGHRS and CDR2 YFSETQ. The CDR3 protein is CASSRTGGNTEAFF. For the CDR3, the DNA is TGTGCCAGCAGTAGGACAGGGGGGAACACTGAAGCTTTCTTT.

This clonotype was seen a handful of times. This chain joins TRBV13 and TRBJ2-1; no reliable D call. There are 14 residues in the CDR3. The germline gives CDR1 PRHDT, CDR2 FYEKMQ (reference sequence). Trimming took off 4 bases at V and 4 bases at J, with 11 bases between the two ends. CDR3 sequence: CASSYVTEYNEQFF. As DNA, the CDR3 is TGTGCCAGCAGCTATGTGACTGAATACAATGAGCAGTTCTTC.

V and J are TRBV19 and TRBJ2-7; 10 nucleotides line up with TRBD1. V gave up 3 bases and J gave up 3 bases; unmatched junction bases: 5. The CDR3 sequence is 15 residues long. Germline CDR1 is LNHDA and CDR2 is SQIVND (reference sequence). The CDR3 DNA sequence: TGTGCCAGTAGTATGTACCGGACAGGGGGCTACGAGCAGTACTTC. Protein product: CASSMYRTGGYEQYF.

This chain uses TRBV6-5 with TRBJ2-1, with TRBD2 matching 7 bases. The V segment lost 8 bases and the J segment 3 bases; nucleotides outside the gene matches: 10. The CDR3 has 15 residues. Looked up from germline, CDR1 is MNHEY and CDR2 is SVGAGI. The CDR3 nucleotides read TGTGCCAGCGGGGAAGTCGGGGGGAACTACAATGAGCAGTTCTTC. Its translation is CASGEVGGNYNEQFF.

The V call is TRBV2, the J call TRBJ2-1; no clear D. CDR1 SNHLY and CDR2 FYNNEI come from the germline V gene. CDR3 size: 12 residues. Trimming removed 7 bases from V and 6 bases from J, with 10 bases in between. The CDR3 is CASTLTRNEQFF. In DNA form, the CDR3 reads TGTGCCAGCACTCTAACCCGCAATGAGCAGTTCTTC.

The rearrangement joins TRBV20-1 to TRBJ2-5, with 7 bases lining up with TRBD1. This CDR3 contains 13 residues. With 4 bases clipped from V and 9 bases from J, the junction kept 11 bases outside the gene matches. Germline-derived CDR1 and CDR2 are DFQATT and SNEGSKA (reference sequence). In nucleotides, the CDR3 is TGCAGTGCTACCCTACAGGGGTCCGGGCCCCAGTACTTC. As protein: CSATLQGSGPQYF.

The CDR3 spells CASSTAGRGLVYF. In DNA, the CDR3 is TGTGCCAGCAGTACCGCGGGCAGGGGGCTGGTGTACTTC. This chain links TRBV28 with TRBJ2-5, with 8 bases aligning to TRBD1. The CDR3 has 13 amino acids. Germline V lookup: CDR1 MDHEN, CDR2 SYDVKM. Trimming cost V 5 bases and J 13 bases; bases outside gene matches: 12.